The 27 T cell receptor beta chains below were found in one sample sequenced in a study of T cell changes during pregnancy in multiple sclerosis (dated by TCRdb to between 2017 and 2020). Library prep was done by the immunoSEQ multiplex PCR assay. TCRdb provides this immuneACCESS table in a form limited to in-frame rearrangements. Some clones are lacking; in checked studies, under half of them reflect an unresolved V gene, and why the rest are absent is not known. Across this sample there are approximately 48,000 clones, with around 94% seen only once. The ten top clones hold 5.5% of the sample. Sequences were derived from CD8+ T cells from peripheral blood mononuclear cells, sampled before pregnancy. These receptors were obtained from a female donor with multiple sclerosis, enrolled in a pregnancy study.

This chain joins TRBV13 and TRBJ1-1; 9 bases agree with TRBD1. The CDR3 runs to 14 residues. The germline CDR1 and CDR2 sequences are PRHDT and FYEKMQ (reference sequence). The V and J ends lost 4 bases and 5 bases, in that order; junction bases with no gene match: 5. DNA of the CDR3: TGTGCCAGCAGCTCGGACAGGGGTGAGACTGAAGCTTTCTTT. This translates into CASSSDRGETEAFF.

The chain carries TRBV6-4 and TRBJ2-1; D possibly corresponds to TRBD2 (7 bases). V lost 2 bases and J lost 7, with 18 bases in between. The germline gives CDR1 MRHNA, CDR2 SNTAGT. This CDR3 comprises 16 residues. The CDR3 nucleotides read TGTGCCAGCAGTGACGAGGGGGAGGGCCTTGTGAATGAGCAGTTCTTC. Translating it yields CASSDEGEGLVNEQFF.

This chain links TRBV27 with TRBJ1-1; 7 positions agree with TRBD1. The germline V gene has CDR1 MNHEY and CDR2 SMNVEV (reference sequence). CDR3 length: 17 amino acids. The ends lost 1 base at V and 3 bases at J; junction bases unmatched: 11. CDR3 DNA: TGTGCCAGCAGTTTATGGTACAGGGGCCGAGATCACACTGAAGCTTTCTTT. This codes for CASSLWYRGRDHTEAFF.

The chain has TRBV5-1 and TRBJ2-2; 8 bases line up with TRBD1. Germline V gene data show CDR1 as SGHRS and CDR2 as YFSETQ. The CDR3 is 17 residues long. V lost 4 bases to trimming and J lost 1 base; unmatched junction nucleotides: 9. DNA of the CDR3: TGCGCCAGCAGCCAATCAACCGGGACAGGGAACACCGGGGAGCTGTTTTTT. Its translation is CASSQSTGTGNTGELFF.

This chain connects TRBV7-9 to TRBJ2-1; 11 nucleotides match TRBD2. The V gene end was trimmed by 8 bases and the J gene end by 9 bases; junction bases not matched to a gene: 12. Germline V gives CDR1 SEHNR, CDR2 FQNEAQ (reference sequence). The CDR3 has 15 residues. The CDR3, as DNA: TGTGCCAGCGCCGGAGGACTAGCGGGCCGGGGTGAGCAGTTCTTC. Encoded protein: CASAGGLAGRGEQFF.

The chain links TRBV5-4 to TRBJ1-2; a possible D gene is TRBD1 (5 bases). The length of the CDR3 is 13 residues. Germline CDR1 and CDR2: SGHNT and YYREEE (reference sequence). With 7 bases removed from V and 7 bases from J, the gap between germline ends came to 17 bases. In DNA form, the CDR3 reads TGTGCCAGCGCGCTCTCCCCAGGGTCTGGCTACACCTTC. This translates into CASALSPGSGYTF. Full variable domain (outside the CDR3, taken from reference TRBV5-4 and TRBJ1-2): ETGVTQSPTHLIKTRGQQVTLRCSSQSGHNTVSWYQQALGQGPQFIFQYYREEENGRGNFPPRFSGLQFPNYSSELNVNALELDDSALYLCASALSPGSGYTFGSGTRLTVV.

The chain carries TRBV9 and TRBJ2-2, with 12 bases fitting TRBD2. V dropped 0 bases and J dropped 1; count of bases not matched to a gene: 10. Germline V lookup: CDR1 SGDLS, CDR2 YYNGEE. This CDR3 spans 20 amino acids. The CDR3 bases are TGTGCCAGCAGCGTAGAAGGGGCCCTACTAGCGGGAGGGAACACCGGGGAGCTGTTTTTT. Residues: CASSVEGALLAGGNTGELFF.

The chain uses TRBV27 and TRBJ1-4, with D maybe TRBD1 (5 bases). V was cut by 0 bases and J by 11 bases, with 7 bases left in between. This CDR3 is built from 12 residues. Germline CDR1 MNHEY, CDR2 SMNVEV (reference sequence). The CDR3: CASSLSGGKLFF. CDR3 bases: TGTGCCAGCAGTTTATCGGGGGGGAAACTGTTTTTT.

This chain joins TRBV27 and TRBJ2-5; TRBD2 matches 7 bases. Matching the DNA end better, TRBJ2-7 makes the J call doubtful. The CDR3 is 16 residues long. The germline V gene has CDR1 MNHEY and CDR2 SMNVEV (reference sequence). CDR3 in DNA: TGTGCCAGCAGTCCGCTGAGAGTAGCGGGTCCCTACGAGCAGTACTTC. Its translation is CASSPLRVAGPYEQYF.

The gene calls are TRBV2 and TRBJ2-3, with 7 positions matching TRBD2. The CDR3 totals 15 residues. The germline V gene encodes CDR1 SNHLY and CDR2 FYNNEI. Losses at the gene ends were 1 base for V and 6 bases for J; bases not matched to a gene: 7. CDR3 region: CASSEGGGSWDTQYF. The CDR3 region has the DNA TGTGCCAGCAGTGAAGGGGGAGGGAGTTGGGATACGCAGTATTTT.

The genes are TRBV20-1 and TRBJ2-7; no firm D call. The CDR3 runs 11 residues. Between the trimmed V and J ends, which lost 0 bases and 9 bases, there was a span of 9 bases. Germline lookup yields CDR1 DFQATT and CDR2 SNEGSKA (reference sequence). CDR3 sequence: CSARERLLQYF. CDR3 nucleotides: TGCAGTGCTAGAGAGCGACTCCTGCAGTACTTC.

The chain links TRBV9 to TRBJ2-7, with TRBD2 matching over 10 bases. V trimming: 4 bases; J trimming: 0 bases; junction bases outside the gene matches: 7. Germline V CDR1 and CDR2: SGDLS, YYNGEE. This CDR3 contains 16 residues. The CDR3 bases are TGTGCCAGCAGCCCAGGACTAGCGGAGGTCTCCTACGAGCAGTACTTC. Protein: CASSPGLAEVSYEQYF.

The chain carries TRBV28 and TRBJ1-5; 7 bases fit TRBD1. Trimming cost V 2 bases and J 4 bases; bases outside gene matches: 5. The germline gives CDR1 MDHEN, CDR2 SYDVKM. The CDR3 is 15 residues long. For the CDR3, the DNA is TGTGCCAGCAGTTTACCGGGACAGAGGAATCAGCCCCAGCATTTT. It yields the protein CASSLPGQRNQPQHF.

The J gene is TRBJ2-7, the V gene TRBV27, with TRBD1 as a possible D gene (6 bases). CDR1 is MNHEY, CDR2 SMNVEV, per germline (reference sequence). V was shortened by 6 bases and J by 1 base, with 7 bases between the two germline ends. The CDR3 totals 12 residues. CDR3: CASRGASYEQYF. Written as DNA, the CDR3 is TGTGCCAGCAGGGGGGCTTCCTACGAGCAGTACTTC.

The DNA for the CDR3 is TGCAGCGGAGAAACAGGGCCTGGCTATGGCTACACCTTC. The encoded protein is CSGETGPGYGYTF. The gene calls are TRBV29-1 and TRBJ1-2; TRBD1 is a possible D gene (6 bases). Germline V gene sequence: CDR1 SQVTM, CDR2 ANQGSEA. The ends were cut back, 7 bases at V and 4 bases at J, with 16 bases in the middle. CDR3 size: 13 residues. The variable domain in full, completed from reference TRBV29-1 and TRBJ1-2, reads SAVISQKPSRDICQRGTSLTIQCQVDSQVTMMFWYRQQPGQSLTLIATANQGSEATYESGFVIDKFPISRPNLTFSTLTVSNMSPEDSSIYLCSGETGPGYGYTFGSGTRLTVV.

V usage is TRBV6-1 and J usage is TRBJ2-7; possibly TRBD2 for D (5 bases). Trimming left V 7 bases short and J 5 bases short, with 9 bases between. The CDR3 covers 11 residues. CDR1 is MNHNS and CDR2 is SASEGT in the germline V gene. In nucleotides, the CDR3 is TGTGCCAGCAAGAGGGTCCACGAGCAGTACTTC. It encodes CASKRVHEQYF.

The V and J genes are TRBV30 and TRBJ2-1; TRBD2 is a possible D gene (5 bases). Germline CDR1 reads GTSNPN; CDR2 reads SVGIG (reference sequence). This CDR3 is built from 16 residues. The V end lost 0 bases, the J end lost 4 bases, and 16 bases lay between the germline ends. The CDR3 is CAWSVRSSGDYNEQFF. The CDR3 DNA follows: TGTGCCTGGAGTGTCCGGTCAAGCGGCGATTACAATGAGCAGTTCTTC.

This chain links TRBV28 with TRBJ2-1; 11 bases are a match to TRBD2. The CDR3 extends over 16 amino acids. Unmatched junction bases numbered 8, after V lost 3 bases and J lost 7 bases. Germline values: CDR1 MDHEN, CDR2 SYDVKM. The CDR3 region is CASSFHGIAGGNEQFF. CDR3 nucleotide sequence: TGTGCCAGCAGTTTTCATGGGATAGCGGGAGGGAATGAGCAGTTCTTC.

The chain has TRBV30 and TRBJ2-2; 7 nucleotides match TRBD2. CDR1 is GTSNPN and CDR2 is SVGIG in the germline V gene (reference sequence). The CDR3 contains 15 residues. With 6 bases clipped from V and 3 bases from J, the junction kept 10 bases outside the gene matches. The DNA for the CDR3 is TGTGCCTGTGCGAACACGGGGAGGGACACCGGGGAGCTGTTTTTT. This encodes CACANTGRDTGELFF.

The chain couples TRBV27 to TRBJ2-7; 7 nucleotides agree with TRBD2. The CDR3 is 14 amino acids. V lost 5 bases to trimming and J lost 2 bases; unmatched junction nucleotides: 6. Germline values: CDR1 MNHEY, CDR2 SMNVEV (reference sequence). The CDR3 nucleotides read TGTGCCAGCAGTCGTGCCGGGACTACCTACGAGCAGTACTTC. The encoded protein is CASSRAGTTYEQYF.

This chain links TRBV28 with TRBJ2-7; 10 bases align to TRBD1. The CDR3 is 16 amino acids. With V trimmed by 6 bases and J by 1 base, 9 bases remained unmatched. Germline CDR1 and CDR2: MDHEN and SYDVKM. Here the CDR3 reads CASRTRGQGSSYEQYF. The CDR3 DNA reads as TGTGCCAGCAGAACCCGGGGACAGGGGAGTTCCTACGAGCAGTACTTC.

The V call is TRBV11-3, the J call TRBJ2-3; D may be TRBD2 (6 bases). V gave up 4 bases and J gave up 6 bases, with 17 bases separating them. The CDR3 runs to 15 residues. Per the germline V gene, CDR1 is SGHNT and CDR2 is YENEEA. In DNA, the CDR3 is TGTGCCAGCAGCTCCCGAGAGGGAGGCTCGGATACGCAGTATTTT. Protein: CASSSREGGSDTQYF.

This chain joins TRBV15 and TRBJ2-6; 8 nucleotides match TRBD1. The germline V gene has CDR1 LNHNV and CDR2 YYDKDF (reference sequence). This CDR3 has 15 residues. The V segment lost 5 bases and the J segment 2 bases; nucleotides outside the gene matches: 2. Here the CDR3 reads CATSSGGAGANVLTF. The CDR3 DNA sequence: TGTGCCACCAGCTCAGGGGGCGCTGGGGCCAACGTCCTGACTTTC.

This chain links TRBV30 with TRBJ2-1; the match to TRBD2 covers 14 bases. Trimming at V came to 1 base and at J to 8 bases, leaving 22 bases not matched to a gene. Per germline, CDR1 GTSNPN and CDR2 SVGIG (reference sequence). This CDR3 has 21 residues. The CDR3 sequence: CAWSGGTGTSGSSSVGDEQFF. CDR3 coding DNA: TGTGCCTGGAGTGGTGGAACCGGGACTAGCGGGAGTTCATCCGTGGGGGATGAGCAGTTCTTC.

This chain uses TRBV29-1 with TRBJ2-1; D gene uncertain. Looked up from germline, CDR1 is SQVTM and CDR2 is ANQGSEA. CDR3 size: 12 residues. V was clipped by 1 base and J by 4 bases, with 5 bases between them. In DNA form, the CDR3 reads TGCAGCGTTGAAGGGCAGTACAATGAGCAGTTCTTC. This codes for CSVEGQYNEQFF.

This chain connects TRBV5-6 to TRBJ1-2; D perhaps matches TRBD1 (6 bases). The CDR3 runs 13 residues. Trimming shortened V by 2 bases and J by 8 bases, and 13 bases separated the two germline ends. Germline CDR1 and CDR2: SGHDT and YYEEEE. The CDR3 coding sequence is TGTGCCAGCAGCTTTCGGGGGGCTCACGGCTACACCTTC. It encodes CASSFRGAHGYTF.

As DNA, the CDR3 is TGTGCCAGTAGGCGACTAGCGGGAGGCCCCACAGATACGCAGTATTTT. Translation gives CASRRLAGGPTDTQYF. This chain connects TRBV19 to TRBJ2-3; 13 nucleotides align to TRBD2. J was trimmed by 2 bases and V by 6 bases; bases with no gene match: 5. This CDR3 region has 16 residues. The germline CDR1 and CDR2 sequences are LNHDA and SQIVND (reference sequence).